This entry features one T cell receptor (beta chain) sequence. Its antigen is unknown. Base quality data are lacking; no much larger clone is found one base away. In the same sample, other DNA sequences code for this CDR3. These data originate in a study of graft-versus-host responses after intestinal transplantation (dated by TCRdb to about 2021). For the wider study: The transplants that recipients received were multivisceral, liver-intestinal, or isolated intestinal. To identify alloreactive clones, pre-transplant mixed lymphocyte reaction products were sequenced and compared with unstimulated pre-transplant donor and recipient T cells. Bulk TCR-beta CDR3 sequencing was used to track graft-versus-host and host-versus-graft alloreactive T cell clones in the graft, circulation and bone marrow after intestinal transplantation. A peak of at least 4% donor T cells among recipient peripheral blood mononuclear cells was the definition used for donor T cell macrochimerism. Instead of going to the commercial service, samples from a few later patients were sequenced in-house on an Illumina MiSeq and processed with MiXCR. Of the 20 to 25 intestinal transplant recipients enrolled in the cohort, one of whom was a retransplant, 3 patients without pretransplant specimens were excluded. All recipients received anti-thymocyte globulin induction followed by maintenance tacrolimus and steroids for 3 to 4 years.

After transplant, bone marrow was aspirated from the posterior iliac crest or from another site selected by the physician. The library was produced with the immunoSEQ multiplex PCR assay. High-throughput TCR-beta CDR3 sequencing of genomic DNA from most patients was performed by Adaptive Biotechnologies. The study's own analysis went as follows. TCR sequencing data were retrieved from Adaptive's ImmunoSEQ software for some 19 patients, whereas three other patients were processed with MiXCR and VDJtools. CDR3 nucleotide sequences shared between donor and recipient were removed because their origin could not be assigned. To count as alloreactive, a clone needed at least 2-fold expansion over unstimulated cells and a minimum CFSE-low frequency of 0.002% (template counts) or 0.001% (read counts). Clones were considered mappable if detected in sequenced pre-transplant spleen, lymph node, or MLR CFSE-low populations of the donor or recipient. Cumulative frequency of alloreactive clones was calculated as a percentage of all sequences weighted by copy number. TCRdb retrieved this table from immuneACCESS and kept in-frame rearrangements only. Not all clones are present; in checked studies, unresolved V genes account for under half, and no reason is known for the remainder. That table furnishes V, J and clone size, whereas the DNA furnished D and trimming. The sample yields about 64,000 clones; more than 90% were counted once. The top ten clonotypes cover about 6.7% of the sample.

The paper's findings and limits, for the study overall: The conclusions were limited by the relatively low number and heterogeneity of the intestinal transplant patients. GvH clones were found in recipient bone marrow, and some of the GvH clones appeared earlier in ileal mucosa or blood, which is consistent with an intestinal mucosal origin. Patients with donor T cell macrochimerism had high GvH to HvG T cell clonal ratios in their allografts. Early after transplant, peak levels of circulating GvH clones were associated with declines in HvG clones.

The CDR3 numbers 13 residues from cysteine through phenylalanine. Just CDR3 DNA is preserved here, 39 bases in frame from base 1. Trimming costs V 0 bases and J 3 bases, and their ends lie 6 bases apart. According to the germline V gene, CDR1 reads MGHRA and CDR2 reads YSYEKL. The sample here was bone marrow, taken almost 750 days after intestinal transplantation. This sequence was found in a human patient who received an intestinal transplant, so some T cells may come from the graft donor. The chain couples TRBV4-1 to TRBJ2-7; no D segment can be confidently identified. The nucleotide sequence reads TGCGCCAGCAGCCAAGATAAAGGCTACGAGCAGTACTTC. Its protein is CASSQDKGYEQYF.